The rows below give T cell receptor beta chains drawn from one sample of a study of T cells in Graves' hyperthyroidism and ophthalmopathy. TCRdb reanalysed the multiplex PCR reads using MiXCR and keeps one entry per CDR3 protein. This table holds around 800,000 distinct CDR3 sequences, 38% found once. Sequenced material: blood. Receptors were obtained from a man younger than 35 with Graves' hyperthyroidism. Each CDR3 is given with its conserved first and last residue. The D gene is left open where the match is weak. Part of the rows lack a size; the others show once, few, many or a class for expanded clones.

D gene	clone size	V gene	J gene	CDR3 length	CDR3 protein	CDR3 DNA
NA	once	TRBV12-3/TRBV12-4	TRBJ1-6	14	CASSFGTHKGPLHF	TGTGCCAGCAGTTTCGGAACACACAAGGGACCCCTCCACTTT
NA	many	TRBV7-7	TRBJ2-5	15	CASSLWDAAQETQYF	TGTGCTAGCAGCTTATGGGACGCAGCCCAAGAGACCCAGTACTTC
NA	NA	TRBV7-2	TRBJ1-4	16	CASSLGGGGLNEKLFF	TGTGCCAGCAGCCTCGGAGGAGGGGGACTCAATGAAAAACTGTTTTTT
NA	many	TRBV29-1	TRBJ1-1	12	CSVEKDSGGAFF	TGCAGCGTTGAAAAGGACAGCGGGGGAGCTTTCTTT
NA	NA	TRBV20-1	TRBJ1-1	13	CSASREVYTEAFF	TGCAGTGCTAGCAGGGAGGTTTACACTGAAGCTTTCTTT
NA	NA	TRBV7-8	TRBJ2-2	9	CPNGGELFF	TGTCCCAATGGGGGGGAGCTGTTTTTT
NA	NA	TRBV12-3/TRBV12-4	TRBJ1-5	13	CASNVGENQPQHF	TGTGCCAGCAATGTAGGGGAAAATCAGCCCCAGCATTTT
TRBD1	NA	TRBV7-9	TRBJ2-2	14	CASLKTGAGGELFF	TGTGCCAGCCTGAAGACAGGGGCCGGCGGGGAGCTGTTTTTT
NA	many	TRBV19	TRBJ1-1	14	CASTKAGTRNEAFF	TGTGCCAGTACCAAAGCCGGGACACGGAATGAAGCTTTCTTT
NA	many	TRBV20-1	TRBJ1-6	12	CSVKSGNSPLHF	TGCAGTGTCAAGTCTGGGAACTCACCCCTCCACTTT
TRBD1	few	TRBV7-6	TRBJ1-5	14	CASSARDRNQPQHF	TGTGCCAGCAGCGCCCGGGACAGAAATCAGCCCCAGCATTTT
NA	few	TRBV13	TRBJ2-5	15	CASGVGGRVSETQYF	TGTGCCAGCGGAGTTGGAGGCAGGGTGTCGGAGACCCAGTACTTC
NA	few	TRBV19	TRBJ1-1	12	CASSVSETEAFF	TGTGCCAGTAGTGTCAGCGAAACTGAAGCTTTCTTT
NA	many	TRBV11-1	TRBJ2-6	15	CASSLGEHGANVLTF	TGTGCCAGCAGCTTAGGGGAGCATGGGGCCAACGTCCTGACTTTC
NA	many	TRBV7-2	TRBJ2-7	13	CASSRGPSYEQYF	TGTGCCAGCAGCCGAGGACCTTCCTACGAGCAGTACTTC
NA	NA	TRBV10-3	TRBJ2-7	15	CAISESSGGHYEQYF	TGTGCCATCAGTGAGTCGTCCGGGGGCCATTACGAGCAGTACTTC
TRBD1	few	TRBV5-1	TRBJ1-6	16	CASSLHLGTANSPLHF	TGCGCCAGCAGCCTTCACCTCGGGACAGCCAATTCACCCCTCCACTTT
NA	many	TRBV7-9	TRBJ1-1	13	CASSPPGLPEAFF	TGTGCCAGCAGCCCACCGGGACTTCCTGAAGCTTTCTTT
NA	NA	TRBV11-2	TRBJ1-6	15	CASRIAKGGNSPLHF	TGTGCCAGCAGAATCGCGAAGGGAGGCAATTCACCCCTCCACTTT
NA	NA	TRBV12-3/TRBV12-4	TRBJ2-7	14	CASSFRHPGYEQYF	TGTGCCAGCAGTTTTCGGCACCCTGGGTACGAGCAGTACTTC
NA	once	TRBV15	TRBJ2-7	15	CATSSLLGNSYEQYF	TGTGCCACCAGCAGCTTGCTTGGGAACTCCTACGAGCAGTACTTC
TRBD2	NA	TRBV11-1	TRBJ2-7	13	CASSLGLADPQYF	TGTGCCAGCAGCTTAGGACTAGCGGACCCCCAGTACTTC
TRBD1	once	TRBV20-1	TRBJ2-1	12	CSASRTGDEQFF	TGCAGTGCTTCAAGGACAGGGGATGAGCAGTTCTTC
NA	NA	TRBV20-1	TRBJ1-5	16	CSASDSIPVGGQPQHF	TGCAGTGCCTCGGACAGCATCCCCGTCGGCGGGCAGCCCCAGCATTTT
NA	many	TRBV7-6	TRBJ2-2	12	CASSQKPGELFF	TGTGCCAGCAGCCAGAAACCCGGGGAGCTGTTTTTT
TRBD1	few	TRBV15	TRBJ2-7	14	CATSRTGQGSEQYF	TGTGCCACCAGCAGGACGGGACAGGGGAGCGAGCAGTACTTC
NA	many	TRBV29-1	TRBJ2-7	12	CSVETVSYEQYF	TGCAGCGTTGAAACAGTTTCCTACGAGCAGTACTTC
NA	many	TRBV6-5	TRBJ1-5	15	CASSIAQGSNQPQHF	TGTGCCAGCAGTATCGCACAGGGTAGCAATCAGCCCCAGCATTTT
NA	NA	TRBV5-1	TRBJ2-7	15	CASSLAGFGNYEQYF	TGCGCCAGCAGCTTAGCCGGGTTTGGTAACTACGAGCAGTACTTC
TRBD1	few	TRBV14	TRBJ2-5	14	CASSGTGLPETQYF	TGTGCCAGCTCAGGGACAGGGCTTCCAGAGACCCAGTACTTC
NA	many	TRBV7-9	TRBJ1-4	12	CASSLEDEKLFF	TGTGCCAGCAGCTTAGAAGATGAAAAACTGTTTTTT
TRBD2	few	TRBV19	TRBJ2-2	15	CASSILAGTDGELFF	TGTGCCAGTAGTATATTAGCGGGGACCGACGGGGAGCTGTTTTTT